This T cell receptor (beta chain) was documented in a study of cytomegalovirus exposure and HLA in healthy donors. Amplification used 60 Vbeta primers and 13 Jbeta primers. Only in-frame clones appear in the TCRdb table, and some are missing; sequencing was by immunoSEQ multiplex PCR. The data contain 200,000 to 250,000 clones, roughly four fifths of them singletons. To note about this clone: Other DNA sequences of this sample code for an identical CDR3.

The material sequenced was PBMCs. This TCR came from a woman in her forties in good health and CMV-seronegative.

CDR3 DNA: TGTGCCAGCAGCTCCGGGAGGACCCCTTCCGAGCAGTACTTC. It encodes CASSSGRTPSEQYF. The chain employs TRBV7-8 and TRBJ2-7, with 7 bases fitting TRBD2. V gave up 4 bases and J gave up 6 bases; unmatched junction bases: 9. The germline gives CDR1 SGHVS, CDR2 FQNEAQ. The CDR3 runs to 14 residues.